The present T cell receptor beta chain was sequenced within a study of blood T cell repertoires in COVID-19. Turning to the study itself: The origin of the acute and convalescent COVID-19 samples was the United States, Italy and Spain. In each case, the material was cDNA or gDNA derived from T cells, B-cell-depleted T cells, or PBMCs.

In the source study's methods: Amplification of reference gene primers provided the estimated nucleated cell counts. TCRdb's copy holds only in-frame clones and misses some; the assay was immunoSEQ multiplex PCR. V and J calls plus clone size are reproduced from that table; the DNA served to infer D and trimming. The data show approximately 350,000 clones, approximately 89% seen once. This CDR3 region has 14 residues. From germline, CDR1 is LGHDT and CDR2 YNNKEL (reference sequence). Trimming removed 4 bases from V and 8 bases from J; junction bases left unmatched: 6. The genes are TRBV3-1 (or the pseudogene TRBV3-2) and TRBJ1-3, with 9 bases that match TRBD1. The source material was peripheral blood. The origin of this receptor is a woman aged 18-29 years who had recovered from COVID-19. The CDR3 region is CASSRPGQGDTIYF. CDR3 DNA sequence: TGTGCCAGCAGCCGCCCGGGACAGGGAGACACCATATATTTT.